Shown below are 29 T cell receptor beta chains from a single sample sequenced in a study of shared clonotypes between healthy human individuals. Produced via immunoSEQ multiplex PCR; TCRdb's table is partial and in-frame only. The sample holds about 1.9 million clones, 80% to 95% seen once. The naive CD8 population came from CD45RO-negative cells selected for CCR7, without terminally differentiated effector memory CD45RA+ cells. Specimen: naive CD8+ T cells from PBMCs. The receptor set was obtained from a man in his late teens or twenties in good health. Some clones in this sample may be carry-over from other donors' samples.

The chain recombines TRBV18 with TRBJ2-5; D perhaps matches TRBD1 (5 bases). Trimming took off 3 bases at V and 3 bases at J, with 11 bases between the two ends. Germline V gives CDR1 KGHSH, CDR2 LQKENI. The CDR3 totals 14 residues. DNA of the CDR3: TGTGCCAGCTCACCGGTTTCCAGGGAAGAGACCCAGTACTTC. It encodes CASSPVSREETQYF.

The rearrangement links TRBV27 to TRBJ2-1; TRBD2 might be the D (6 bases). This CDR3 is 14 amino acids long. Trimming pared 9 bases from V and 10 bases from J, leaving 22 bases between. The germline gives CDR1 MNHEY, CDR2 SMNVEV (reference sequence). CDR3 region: CASSGDRYGGEQFF. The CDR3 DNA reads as TGTGCCAGTAGCGGAGACCGATACGGTGGCGAGCAGTTCTTC.

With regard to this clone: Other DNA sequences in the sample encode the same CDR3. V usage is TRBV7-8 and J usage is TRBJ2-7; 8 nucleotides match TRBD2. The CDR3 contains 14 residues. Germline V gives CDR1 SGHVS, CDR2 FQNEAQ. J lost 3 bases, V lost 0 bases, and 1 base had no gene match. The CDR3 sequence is CASSLAGTSYEQYF. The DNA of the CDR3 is TGTGCCAGCAGCTTAGCCGGGACTAGCTACGAGCAGTACTTC.

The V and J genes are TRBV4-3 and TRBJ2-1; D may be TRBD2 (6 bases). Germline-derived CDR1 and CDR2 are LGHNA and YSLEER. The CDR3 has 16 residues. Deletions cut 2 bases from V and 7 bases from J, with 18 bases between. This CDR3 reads CASSQSLGRGWNEQFF. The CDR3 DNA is TGCGCCAGCAGCCAAAGTCTCGGGCGGGGTTGGAATGAGCAGTTCTTC.

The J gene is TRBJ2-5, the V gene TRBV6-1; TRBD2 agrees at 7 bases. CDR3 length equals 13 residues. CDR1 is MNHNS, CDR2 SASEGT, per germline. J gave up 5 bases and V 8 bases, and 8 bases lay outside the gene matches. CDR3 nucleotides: TGTGCCAGCGCCGGGAGGTTTTTTGAGACCCAGTACTTC. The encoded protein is CASAGRFFETQYF.

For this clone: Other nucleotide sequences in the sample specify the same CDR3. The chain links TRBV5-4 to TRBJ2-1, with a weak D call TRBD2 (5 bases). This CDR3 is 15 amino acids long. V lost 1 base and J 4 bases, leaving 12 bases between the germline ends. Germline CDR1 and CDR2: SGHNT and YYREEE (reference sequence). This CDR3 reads CASSLLRETYNEQFF. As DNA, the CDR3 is TGTGCCAGCAGCTTGCTGAGGGAGACATACAATGAGCAGTTCTTC.

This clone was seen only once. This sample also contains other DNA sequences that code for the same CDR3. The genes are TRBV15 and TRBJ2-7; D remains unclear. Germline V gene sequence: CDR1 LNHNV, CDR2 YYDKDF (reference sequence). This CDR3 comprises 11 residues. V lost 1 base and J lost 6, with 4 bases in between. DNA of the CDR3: TGTGCCACCAGCAGAGGGGCCGAGCAGTACTTC. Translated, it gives CATSRGAEQYF.

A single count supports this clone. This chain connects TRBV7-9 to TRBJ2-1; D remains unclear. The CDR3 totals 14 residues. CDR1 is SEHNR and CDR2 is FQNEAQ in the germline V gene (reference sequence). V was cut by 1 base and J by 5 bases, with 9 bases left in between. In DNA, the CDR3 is TGTGCCAGCAGCTTAGGAACTCACCACAATGAGCAGTTCTTC. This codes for CASSLGTHHNEQFF.

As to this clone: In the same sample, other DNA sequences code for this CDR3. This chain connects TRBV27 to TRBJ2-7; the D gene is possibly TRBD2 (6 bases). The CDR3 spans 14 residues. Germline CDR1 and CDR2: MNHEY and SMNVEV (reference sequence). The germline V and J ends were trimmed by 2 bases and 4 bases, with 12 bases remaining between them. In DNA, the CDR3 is TGTGCCAGCAGTTTAAGCGTCGGGGGATACGAGCAGTACTTC. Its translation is CASSLSVGGYEQYF.

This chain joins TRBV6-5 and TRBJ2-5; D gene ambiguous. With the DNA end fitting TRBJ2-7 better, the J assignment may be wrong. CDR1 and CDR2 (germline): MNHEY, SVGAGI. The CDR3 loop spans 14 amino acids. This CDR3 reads CASSYSGGSYEQYF. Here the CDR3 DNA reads TGTGCCAGCAGTTACTCGGGCGGTTCCTACGAGCAGTACTTC.

The DNA for the CDR3 is TGTGCCAGCAGCTCTGGGACTAGCGGGGCCTCCACGTCCAAAGAGACCCAGTACTTC. Protein: CASSSGTSGASTSKETQYF. The V and J genes are TRBV7-3 and TRBJ2-5; 13 bases fit TRBD2. Germline-derived CDR1 and CDR2 are SGHTA and FQGTGA. J was trimmed by 3 bases and V by 4 bases; bases with no gene match: 14. This CDR3 has 19 amino acids.

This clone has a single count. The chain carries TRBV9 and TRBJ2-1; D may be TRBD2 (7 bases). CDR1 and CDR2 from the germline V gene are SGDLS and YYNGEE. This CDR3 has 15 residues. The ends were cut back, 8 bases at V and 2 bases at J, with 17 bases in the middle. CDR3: CASGGDTLTYNEQFF. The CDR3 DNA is TGTGCCAGTGGGGGGGACACGTTGACCTACAATGAGCAGTTCTTC.

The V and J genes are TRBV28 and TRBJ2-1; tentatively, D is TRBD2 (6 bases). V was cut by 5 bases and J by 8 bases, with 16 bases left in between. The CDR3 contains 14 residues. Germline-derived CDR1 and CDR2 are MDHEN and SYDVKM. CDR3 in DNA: TGTGCCAGCAGTCCCTCCCCCGGGGGATATGAGCAGTTCTTC. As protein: CASSPSPGGYEQFF.

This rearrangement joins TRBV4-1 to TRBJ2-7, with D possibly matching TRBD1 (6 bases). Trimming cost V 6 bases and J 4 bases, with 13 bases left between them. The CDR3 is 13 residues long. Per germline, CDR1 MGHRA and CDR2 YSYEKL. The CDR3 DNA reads TGCGCCAGCAGTCCACTAGGGGGTTACGAGCAGTACTTC. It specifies CASSPLGGYEQYF.

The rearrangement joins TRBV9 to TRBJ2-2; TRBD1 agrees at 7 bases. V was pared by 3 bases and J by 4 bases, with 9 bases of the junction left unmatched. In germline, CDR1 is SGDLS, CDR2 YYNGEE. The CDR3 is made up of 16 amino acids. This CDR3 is CASSAPETGSTGELFF. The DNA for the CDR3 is TGTGCCAGCAGCGCCCCTGAGACAGGGTCCACCGGGGAGCTGTTTTTT. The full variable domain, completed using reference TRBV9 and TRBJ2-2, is DSGVTQTPKHLITATGQRVTLRCSPRSGDLSVYWYQQSLDQGLQFLIQYYNGEERAKGNILERFSAQQFPDLHSELNLSSLELGDSALYFCASSAPETGSTGELFFGEGSRLTVL.

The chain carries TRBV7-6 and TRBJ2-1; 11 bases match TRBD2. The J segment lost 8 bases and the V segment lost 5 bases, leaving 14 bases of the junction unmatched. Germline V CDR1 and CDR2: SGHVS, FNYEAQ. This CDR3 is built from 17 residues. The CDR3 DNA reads TGTGCCAGCAGCCCGACGAAGAGACTAGCGGGATGGGATGAGCAGTTCTTC. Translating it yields CASSPTKRLAGWDEQFF.

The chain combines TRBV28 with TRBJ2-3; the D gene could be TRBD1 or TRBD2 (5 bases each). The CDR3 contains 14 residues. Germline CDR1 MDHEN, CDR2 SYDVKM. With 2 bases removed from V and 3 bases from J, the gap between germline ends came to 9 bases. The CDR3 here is CASSLVWGTDTQYF. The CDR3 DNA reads TGTGCCAGCAGTTTAGTCTGGGGGACAGATACGCAGTATTTT. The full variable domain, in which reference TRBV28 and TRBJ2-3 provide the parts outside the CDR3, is DVKVTQSSRYLVKRTGEKVFLECVQDMDHENMFWYRQDPGLGLRLIYFSYDVKMKEKGDIPEGYSVSREKKERFSLILESASTNQTSMYLCASSLVWGTDTQYFGPGTRLTVL.

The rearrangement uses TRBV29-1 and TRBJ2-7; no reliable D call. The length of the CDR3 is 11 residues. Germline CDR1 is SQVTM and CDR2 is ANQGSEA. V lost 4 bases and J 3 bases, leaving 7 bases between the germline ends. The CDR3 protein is CSVVADYEQYF. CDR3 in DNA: TGCAGCGTTGTGGCTGACTACGAGCAGTACTTC.

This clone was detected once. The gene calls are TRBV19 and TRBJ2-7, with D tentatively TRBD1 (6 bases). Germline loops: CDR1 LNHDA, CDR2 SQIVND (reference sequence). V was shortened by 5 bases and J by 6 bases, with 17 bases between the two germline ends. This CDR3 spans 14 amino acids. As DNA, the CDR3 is TGTGCCAGTAGTGTGACGGGACATCCTATCGAGCAGTACTTC. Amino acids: CASSVTGHPIEQYF.

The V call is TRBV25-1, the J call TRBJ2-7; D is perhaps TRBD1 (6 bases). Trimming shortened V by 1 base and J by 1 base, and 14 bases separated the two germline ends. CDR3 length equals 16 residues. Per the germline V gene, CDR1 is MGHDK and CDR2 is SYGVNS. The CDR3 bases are TGTGCCAGCAGTGAATTGGGGGCCTTAGGGTCCTACGAGCAGTACTTC. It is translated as CASSELGALGSYEQYF.

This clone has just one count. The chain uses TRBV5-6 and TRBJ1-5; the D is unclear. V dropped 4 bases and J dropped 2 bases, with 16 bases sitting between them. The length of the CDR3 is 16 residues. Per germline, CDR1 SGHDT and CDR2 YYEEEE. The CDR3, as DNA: TGTGCCAGCAGCCCGGAACGGTATCGGGGCAATCAGCCCCAGCATTTT. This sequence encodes CASSPERYRGNQPQHF.

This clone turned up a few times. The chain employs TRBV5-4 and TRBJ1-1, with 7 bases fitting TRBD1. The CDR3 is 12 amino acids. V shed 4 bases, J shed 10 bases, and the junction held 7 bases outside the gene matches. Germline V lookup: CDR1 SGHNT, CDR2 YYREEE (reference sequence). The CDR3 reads CASSLDRAGAFF. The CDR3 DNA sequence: TGTGCCAGCAGCCTAGACAGGGCTGGAGCTTTCTTT.

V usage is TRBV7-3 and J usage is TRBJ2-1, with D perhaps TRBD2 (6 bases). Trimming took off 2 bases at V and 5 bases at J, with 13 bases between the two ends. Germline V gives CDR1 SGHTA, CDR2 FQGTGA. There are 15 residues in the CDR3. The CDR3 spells CASSLVAEQHNEQFF. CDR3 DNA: TGTGCCAGCAGCTTAGTAGCGGAACAACACAATGAGCAGTTCTTC.

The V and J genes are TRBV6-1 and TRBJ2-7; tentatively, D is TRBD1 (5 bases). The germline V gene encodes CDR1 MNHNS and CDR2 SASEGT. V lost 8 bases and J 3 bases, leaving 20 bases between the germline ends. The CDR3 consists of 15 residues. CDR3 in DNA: TGTGCCAGCCAGATCAGGGTGACAGTCGGCTACGAGCAGTACTTC. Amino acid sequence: CASQIRVTVGYEQYF.

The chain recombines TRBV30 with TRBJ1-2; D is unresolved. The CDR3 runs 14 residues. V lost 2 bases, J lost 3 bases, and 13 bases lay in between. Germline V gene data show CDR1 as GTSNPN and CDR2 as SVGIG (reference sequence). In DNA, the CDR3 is TGTGCCTGGAGTTCTTTTCCGGGGTACTATGGCTACACCTTC. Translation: CAWSSFPGYYGYTF.

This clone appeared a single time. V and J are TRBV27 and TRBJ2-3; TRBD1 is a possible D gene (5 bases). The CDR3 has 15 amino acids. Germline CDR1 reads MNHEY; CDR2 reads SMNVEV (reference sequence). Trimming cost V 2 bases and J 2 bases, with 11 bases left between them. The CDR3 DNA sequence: TGTGCCAGCAGTTTAATCAGGGCGCCCACAGATACGCAGTATTTT. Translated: CASSLIRAPTDTQYF.

Here the CDR3 reads CATHEGMDTEAFF. DNA for the CDR3: TGTGCCACCCACGAAGGAATGGACACTGAAGCTTTCTTT. This rearrangement joins TRBV27 to TRBJ1-1; no definite D call. The length of the CDR3 is 13 residues. Trimming removed 10 bases at V and 3 bases at J, with 15 bases between. Germline V gene data show CDR1 as MNHEY and CDR2 as SMNVEV (reference sequence).

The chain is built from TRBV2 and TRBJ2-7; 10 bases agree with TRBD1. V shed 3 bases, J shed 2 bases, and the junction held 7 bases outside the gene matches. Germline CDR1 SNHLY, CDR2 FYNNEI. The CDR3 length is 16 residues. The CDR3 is CASSDSGTGEPYEQYF. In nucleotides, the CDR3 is TGTGCCAGCAGTGACTCCGGGACAGGGGAACCCTACGAGCAGTACTTC.

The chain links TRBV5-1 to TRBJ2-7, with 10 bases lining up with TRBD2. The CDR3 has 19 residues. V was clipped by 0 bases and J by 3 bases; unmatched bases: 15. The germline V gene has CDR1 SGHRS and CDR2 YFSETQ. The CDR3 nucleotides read TGCGCCAGCAGCTTGGTCCTAGCGGGAGCCCTAGGCTGGGGCTACGAGCAGTACTTC. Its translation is CASSLVLAGALGWGYEQYF.